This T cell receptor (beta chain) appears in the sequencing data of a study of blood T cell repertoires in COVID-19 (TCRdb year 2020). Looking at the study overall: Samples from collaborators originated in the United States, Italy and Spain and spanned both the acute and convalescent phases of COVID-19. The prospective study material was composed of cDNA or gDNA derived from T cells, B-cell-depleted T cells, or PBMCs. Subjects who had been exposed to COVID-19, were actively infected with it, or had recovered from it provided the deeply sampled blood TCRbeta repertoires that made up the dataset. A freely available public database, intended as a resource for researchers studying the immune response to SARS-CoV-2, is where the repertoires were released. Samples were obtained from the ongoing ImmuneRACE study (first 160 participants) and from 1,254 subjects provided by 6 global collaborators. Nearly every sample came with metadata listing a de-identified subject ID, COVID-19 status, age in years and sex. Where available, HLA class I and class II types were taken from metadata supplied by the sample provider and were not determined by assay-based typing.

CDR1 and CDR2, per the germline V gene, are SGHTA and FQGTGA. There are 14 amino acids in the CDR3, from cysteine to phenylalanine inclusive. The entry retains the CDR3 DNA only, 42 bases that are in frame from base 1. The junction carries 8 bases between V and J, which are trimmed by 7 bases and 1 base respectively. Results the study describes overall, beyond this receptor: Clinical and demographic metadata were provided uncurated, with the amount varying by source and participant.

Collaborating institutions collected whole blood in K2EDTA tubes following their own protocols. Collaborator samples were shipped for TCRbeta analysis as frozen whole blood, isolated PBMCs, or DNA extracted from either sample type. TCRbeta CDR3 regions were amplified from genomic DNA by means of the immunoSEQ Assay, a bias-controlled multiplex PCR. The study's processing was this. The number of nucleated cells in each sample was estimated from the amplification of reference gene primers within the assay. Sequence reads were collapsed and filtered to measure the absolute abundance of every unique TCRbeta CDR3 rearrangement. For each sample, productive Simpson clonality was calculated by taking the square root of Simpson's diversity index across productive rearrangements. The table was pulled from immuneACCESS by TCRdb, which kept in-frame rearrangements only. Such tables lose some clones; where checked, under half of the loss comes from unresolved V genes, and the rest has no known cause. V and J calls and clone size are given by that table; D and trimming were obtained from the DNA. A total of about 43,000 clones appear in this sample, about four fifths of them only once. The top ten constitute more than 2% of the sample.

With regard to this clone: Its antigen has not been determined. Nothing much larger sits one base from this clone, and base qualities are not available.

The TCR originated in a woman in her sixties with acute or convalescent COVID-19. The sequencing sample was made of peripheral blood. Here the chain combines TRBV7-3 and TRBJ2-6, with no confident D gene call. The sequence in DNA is TGTGCCAGCAAAGCTTCGTCTGGGGCCAACGTCCTGACTTTC. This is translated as CASKASSGANVLTF.